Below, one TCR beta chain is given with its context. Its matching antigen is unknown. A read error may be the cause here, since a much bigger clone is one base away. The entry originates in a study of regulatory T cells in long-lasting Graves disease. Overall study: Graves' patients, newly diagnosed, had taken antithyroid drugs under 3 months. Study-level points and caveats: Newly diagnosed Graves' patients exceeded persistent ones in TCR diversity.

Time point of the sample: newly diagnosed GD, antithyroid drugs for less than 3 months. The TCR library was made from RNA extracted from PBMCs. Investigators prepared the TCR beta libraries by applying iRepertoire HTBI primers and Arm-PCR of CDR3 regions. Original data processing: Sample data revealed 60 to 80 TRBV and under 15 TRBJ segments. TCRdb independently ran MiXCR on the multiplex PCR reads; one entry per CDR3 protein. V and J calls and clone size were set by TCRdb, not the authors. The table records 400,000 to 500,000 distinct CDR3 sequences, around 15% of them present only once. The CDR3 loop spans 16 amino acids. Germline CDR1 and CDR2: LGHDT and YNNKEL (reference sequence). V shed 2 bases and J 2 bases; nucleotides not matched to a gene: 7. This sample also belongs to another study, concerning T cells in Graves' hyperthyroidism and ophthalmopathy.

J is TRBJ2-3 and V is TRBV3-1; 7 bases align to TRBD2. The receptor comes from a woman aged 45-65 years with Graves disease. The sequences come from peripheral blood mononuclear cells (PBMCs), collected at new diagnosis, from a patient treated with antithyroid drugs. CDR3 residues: CASSQPSGGSTDTQYF. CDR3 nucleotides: TGTGCCAGCAGCCAACCTAGCGGAGGATCCACAGATACGCAGTATTTT.